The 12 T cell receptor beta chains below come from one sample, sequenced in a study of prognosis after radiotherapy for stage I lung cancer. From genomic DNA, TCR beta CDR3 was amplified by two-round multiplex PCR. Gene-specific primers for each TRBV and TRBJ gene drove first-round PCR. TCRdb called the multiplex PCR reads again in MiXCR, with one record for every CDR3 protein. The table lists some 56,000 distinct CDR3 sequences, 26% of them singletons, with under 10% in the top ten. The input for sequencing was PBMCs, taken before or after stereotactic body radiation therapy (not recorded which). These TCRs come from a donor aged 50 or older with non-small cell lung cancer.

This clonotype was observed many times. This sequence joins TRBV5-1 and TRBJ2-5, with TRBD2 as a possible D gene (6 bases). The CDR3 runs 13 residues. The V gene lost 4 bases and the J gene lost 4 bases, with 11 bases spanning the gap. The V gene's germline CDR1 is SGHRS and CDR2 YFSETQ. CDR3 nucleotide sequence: TGCGCCAGCAGCCCGCTGGGAGGAGAGACCCAGTACTTC. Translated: CASSPLGGETQYF. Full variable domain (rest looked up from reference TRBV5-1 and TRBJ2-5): KAGVTQTPRYLIKTRGQQVTLSCSPISGHRSVSWYQQTPGQGLQFLFEYFSETQRNKGNFPGRFSGRQFSNSRSEMNVSTLELGDSALYLCASSPLGGETQYFGPGTRLLVL.

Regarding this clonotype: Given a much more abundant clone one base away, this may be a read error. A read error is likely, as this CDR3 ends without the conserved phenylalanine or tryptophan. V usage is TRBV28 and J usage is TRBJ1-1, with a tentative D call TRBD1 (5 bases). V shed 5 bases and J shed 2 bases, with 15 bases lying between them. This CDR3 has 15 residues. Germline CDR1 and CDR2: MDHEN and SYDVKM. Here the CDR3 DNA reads TGTGCCAGCAGTGAAACAGGAGGGGTTAACACTGAAGCTTTCCTT. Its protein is CASSETGGVNTEAFL.

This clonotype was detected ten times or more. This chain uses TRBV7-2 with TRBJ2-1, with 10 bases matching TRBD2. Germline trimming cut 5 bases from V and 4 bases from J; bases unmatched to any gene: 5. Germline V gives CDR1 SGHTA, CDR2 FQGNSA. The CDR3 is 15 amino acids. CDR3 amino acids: CASSPSGGFYNEQFF. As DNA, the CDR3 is TGTGCCAGCAGCCCTAGCGGGGGATTTTACAATGAGCAGTTCTTC.

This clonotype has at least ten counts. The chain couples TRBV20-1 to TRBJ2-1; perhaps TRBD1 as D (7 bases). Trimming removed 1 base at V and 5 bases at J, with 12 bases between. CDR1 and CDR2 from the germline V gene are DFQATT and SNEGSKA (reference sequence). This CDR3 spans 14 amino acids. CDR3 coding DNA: TGCAGTGCTAGAGCAGGGGGGTCCCACAATGAGCAGTTCTTC. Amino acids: CSARAGGSHNEQFF.

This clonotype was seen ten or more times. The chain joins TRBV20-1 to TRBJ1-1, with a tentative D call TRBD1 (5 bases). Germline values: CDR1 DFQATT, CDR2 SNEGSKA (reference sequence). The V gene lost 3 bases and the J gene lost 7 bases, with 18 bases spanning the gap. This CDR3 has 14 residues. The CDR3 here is CSARQKWDGDEAFF. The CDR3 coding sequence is TGCAGTGCTAGGCAGAAATGGGACGGAGATGAAGCTTTCTTT.

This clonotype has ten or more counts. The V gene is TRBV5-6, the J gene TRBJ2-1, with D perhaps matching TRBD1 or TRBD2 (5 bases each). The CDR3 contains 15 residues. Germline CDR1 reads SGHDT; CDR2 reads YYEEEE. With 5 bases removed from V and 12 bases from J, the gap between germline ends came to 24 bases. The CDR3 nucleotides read TGTGCCAGCAGTCTAAACCACCGGGACCGCTATCGGCAGTTCTTC. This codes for CASSLNHRDRYRQFF.

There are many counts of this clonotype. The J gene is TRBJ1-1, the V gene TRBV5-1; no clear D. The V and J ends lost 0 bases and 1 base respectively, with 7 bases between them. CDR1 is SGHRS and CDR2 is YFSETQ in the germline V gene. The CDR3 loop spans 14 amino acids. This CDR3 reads CASSLGRQNTEAFF. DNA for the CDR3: TGCGCCAGCAGCTTGGGAAGACAGAACACTGAAGCTTTCTTT.

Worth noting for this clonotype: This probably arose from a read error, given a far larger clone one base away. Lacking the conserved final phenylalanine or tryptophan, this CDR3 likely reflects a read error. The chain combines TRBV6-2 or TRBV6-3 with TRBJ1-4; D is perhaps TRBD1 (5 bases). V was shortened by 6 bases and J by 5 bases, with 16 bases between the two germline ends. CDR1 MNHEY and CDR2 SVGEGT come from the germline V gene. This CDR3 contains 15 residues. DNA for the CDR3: TGTGCCAGCAGGGCCCAGGGCAGCTACAATGAAAAACTGTTTTCT. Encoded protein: CASRAQGSYNEKLFS.

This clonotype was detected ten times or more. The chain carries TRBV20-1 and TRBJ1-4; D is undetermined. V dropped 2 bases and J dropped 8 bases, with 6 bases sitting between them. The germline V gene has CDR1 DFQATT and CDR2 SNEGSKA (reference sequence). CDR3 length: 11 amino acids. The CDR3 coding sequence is TGCAGTGCTAGAAGAGGAGAAAAACTGTTTTTT. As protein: CSARRGEKLFF.

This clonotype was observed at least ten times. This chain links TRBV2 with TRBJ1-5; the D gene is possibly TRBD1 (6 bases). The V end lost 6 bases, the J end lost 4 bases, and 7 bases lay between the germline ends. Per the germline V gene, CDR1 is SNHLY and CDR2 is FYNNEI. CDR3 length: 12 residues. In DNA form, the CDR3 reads TGTGCCAGCAGAACAGGGAATCAGCCCCAGCATTTT. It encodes CASRTGNQPQHF.

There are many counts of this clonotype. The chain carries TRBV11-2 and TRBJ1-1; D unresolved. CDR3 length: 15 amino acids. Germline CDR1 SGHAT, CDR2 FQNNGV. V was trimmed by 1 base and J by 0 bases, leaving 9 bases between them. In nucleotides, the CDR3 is TGTGCCAGCAGCTTAGGCCCGACTCTGAACACTGAAGCTTTCTTT. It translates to CASSLGPTLNTEAFF.

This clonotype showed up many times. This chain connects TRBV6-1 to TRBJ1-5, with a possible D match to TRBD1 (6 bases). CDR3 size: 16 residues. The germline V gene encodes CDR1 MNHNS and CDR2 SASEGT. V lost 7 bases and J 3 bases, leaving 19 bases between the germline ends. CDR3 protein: CASTLSGQGTNQPQHF. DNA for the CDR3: TGTGCCAGCACCCTAAGTGGGCAGGGGACCAATCAGCCCCAGCATTTT.